The 14 T cell receptor beta chains below come from one sample, sequenced in a study of T cells after yellow fever vaccination. One entry per CDR3 protein, called by TCRdb with MiXCR from the 5' RACE reads. The sample has some 350,000 distinct CDR3 sequences, approximately 4% seen once. The sequences come from PBMCs, collected 5 days after the yellow fever booster vaccination. The source is a man between 18 and 29 years old who received the YFV17D yellow fever vaccine.

This clonotype has just a few counts. This chain connects TRBV7-2 to TRBJ2-3; 10 bases are shared with TRBD1. The CDR3 runs 16 residues. The germline V gene has CDR1 SGHTA and CDR2 FQGNSA. The V and J ends lost 5 bases and 2 bases, in that order; junction bases with no gene match: 7. As DNA, the CDR3 is TGTGCCAGCAGCGTGACAGGGGGCGTCGTCACAGATACGCAGTATTTT. Amino acid sequence: CASSVTGGVVTDTQYF.

This clonotype was detected many times. The rearrangement joins TRBV28 to TRBJ2-2; 7 nucleotides agree with TRBD1. J was trimmed by 3 bases and V by 8 bases; bases with no gene match: 3. From germline, CDR1 is MDHEN and CDR2 SYDVKM. This CDR3 has 13 amino acids. The CDR3 sequence: CASYDRDTGELFF. The CDR3 bases are TGTGCCAGCTACGACAGGGACACCGGGGAGCTGTTTTTT.

This clonotype was seen a handful of times. The rearrangement uses TRBV6-5 and TRBJ2-3, with a tentative D call TRBD2 (6 bases). The V end was cut by 5 bases, the J end by 5 bases, with 11 bases between. CDR1 MNHEY and CDR2 SVGAGI come from the germline V gene. This CDR3 has 13 amino acids. This CDR3 is CASSLPGGDTQYF. For the CDR3, the DNA is TGTGCCAGCAGTCTCCCCGGGGGAGATACGCAGTATTTT.

The sample holds a few counts of this clonotype. The rearrangement uses TRBV27 and TRBJ2-3; 9 bases line up with TRBD1. This CDR3 is built from 17 residues. Germline CDR1 and CDR2: MNHEY and SMNVEV (reference sequence). V lost 8 bases, J lost 4 bases, and 16 bases stayed unmatched. CDR3: CASSPRDRAGWADTQYF. The CDR3, as DNA: TGTGCCAGCTCCCCCCGGGACAGGGCTGGCTGGGCAGATACGCAGTATTTT.

The chain links TRBV2 to TRBJ1-1; D is possibly TRBD1 (5 bases). The CDR3 sequence is 14 residues long. Trimming cost V 4 bases and J 0 bases, with 9 bases left between them. Germline CDR1 SNHLY, CDR2 FYNNEI. CDR3 sequence reads: CASSGYRMNTEAFF. In DNA form, the CDR3 reads TGTGCCAGCAGTGGCTACAGGATGAACACTGAAGCTTTCTTT.

This clonotype was recorded many times. The CDR3 DNA follows: TGTGCCAGCAGCTACGGCTCAGGCGAGCAGTACTTC. This codes for CASSYGSGEQYF. This sequence joins TRBV7-9 and TRBJ2-7; D not resolved. Between the trimmed V and J ends, which lost 4 bases and 6 bases, there was a span of 10 bases. The CDR3 totals 12 residues. The germline CDR1 and CDR2 sequences are SEHNR and FQNEAQ (reference sequence).

This clonotype was counted ten times or more. CDR3 region: CASSLRDGHYNEQFF. In nucleotides, the CDR3 is TGTGCCAGCAGCCTCCGGGACGGCCACTACAATGAGCAGTTCTTC. V usage is TRBV7-9 and J usage is TRBJ2-1; either TRBD1 or TRBD2 may fit D (5 bases each). Trimming took off 5 bases at V and 3 bases at J, with 14 bases between the two ends. Per the germline V gene, CDR1 is SEHNR and CDR2 is FQNEAQ (reference sequence). The CDR3 is made up of 15 amino acids. The full variable domain, with the rest looked up from reference TRBV7-9 and TRBJ2-1, is DTGVSQNPRHKITKRGQNVTFRCDPISEHNRLYWYRQTLGQGPEFLTYFQNEAQLEKSRLLSDRFSAERPKGSFSTLEIQRTEQGDSAMYLCASSLRDGHYNEQFFGPGTRLTVL.

This clonotype was recorded many times. This sequence joins TRBV10-3 and TRBJ2-6; tentatively, D is TRBD2 (5 bases). Germline V gene lookup returns CDR1 ENHRY and CDR2 SYGVKD. The ends were cut back, 2 bases at V and 0 bases at J, with 5 bases in the middle. This CDR3 is 15 amino acids long. The CDR3 reads CAISESGSGANVLTF. For the CDR3, the DNA is TGTGCCATCAGTGAGAGCGGCTCTGGGGCCAACGTCCTGACTTTC.

The rearrangement uses TRBV6-5 and TRBJ2-2; 10 bases are a match to TRBD1. CDR1 is MNHEY and CDR2 is SVGAGI in the germline V gene. J lost 4 bases, V lost 6 bases, and 2 bases had no gene match. CDR3 length equals 14 residues. As DNA, the CDR3 is TGTGCCAGCAGGAGGGACAGGGGCACCGGGGAGCTGTTTTTT. This encodes CASRRDRGTGELFF.

This clonotype has just a few counts. The genes are TRBV7-2 and TRBJ1-3; D possibly corresponds to TRBD1 (5 bases). The CDR3 covers 14 residues. The V end was cut by 5 bases, the J end by 3 bases, with 11 bases between. Per the germline V gene, CDR1 is SGHTA and CDR2 is FQGNSA. The CDR3 reads CASSLGGFGNTIYF. CDR3 sequence (DNA): TGTGCCAGCAGCCTGGGGGGGTTTGGAAACACCATATATTTT. Filled out from reference TRBV7-2 and TRBJ1-3, the complete variable domain reads GAGVSQSPSNKVTEKGKDVELRCDPISGHTALYWYRQSLGQGLEFLIYFQGNSAPDKSGLPSDRFSAERTGGSVSTLTIQRTQQEDSAVYLCASSLGGFGNTIYFGEGSWLTVV.

The CDR3, as DNA: TGCGCCAGCAGCTTGGTGGGCTATGAGCAGTTCTTC. It specifies CASSLVGYEQFF. V usage is TRBV5-1 and J usage is TRBJ2-1; D remains ambiguous. CDR1 and CDR2 from the germline V gene are SGHRS and YFSETQ. The CDR3 totals 12 residues. V was trimmed by 0 bases and J by 8 bases, leaving 6 bases between them.

This clonotype was recorded at least ten times. The rearrangement joins TRBV19 to TRBJ2-1, with D uncertain. The CDR3 length is 16 residues. The germline V gene has CDR1 LNHDA and CDR2 SQIVND (reference sequence). Between the trimmed V and J ends, which lost 3 bases and 0 bases, there was a span of 12 bases. CDR3 in amino acids: CASSIFQVGSYNEQFF. The DNA for the CDR3 is TGTGCCAGTAGTATTTTCCAGGTCGGCTCCTACAATGAGCAGTTCTTC.

This clonotype was seen more than once but under ten times. This rearrangement joins TRBV25-1 to TRBJ2-1; 9 positions agree with TRBD2. The CDR3 extends over 16 amino acids. Looked up from germline, CDR1 is MGHDK and CDR2 is SYGVNS. Trimming removed 3 bases from V and 7 bases from J; junction bases left unmatched: 10. The CDR3, as DNA: TGTGCCAGCAGTGAGGCGGGGGGGAGAGGTAGGAATGAGCAGTTCTTC. Translated, it gives CASSEAGGRGRNEQFF.

This clonotype was detected ten times or more. The rearrangement joins TRBV4-2 to TRBJ2-7; TRBD2 matches at 10 bases. The CDR3 extends over 15 amino acids. J was trimmed by 0 bases and V by 3 bases; bases with no gene match: 2. From germline, CDR1 is LGHNA and CDR2 YNFKEQ. The CDR3 DNA sequence: TGTGCCAGCAGCCAGAGCGGGGGGGACTCCTACGAGCAGTACGTC. Encoded protein: CASSQSGGDSYEQYV.